Below, 11 T cell receptor beta chains from the same sample are listed, as sequenced in a study of blood T cell repertoires in COVID-19. Produced via immunoSEQ multiplex PCR; TCRdb's table is partial and in-frame only. The data show some 120,000 clones, around 85% seen once. Source material: peripheral blood. Receptor source: a woman aged 50 to 60 with acute or convalescent COVID-19.

The CDR3 nucleotides read TGTGCCAGCAGCTTAGTTTGGCGGGGGGACGACACCGGGGAGCTGTTTTTT. Amino acids: CASSLVWRGDDTGELFF. The chain is built from TRBV11-3 and TRBJ2-2, with 8 nucleotides matching TRBD2. This CDR3 has 17 amino acids. Germline V gives CDR1 SGHNT, CDR2 YENEEA. After removal of 1 base from V and 3 bases from J, the junction contained 7 bases not matched to a gene.

V and J are TRBV10-3 and TRBJ1-1, with D uncertain. CDR1 is ENHRY and CDR2 is SYGVKD in the germline V gene. V shed 6 bases and J shed 11 bases, with 13 bases lying between them. The CDR3 spans 11 residues. The CDR3 DNA reads as TGTGCCATCAGCGACGGGGTAGAGGCTTTCTTT. Residues: CAISDGVEAFF.

The chain links TRBV13 to TRBJ2-7, with TRBD2 identical over 9 bases. The V gene end was trimmed by 7 bases and the J gene end by 4 bases; junction bases not matched to a gene: 8. Germline loops: CDR1 PRHDT, CDR2 FYEKMQ (reference sequence). The length of the CDR3 is 14 residues. CDR3: CASKKRGDQYEQYF. The CDR3 nucleotides are TGTGCCAGCAAGAAGCGGGGGGACCAATACGAGCAGTACTTC.

The rearrangement links TRBV9 to TRBJ2-3; 7 positions agree with TRBD2. This CDR3 has 15 residues. CDR1 and CDR2 (germline): SGDLS, YYNGEE. The V and J ends lost 0 bases and 2 bases, in that order; junction bases with no gene match: 3. The CDR3 DNA sequence: TGTGCCAGCAGCGTAGCAGCGGGGAACACAGATACGCAGTATTTT. Protein sequence: CASSVAAGNTDTQYF.

V gene TRBV29-1 combines with J gene TRBJ2-3; D might be TRBD1 (5 bases). V gave up 7 bases and J gave up 1 base, with 9 bases separating them. CDR3 length: 12 residues. Per germline, CDR1 SQVTM and CDR2 ANQGSEA. The CDR3 here is CSEETGTDTQYF. The CDR3 DNA follows: TGCAGCGAGGAGACAGGCACAGATACGCAGTATTTT.

The chain combines TRBV5-1 with TRBJ1-3; D gene uncertain. The V gene lost 0 bases and the J gene lost 2 bases, with 9 bases spanning the gap. Germline assignment: CDR1 SGHRS and CDR2 YFSETQ. The CDR3 totals 15 residues. The chain's CDR3 is CASSLDPGTGNTIYF. CDR3 in DNA: TGCGCCAGCAGCTTGGATCCGGGGACTGGAAACACCATATATTTT.

The chain carries TRBV2 and TRBJ1-1; TRBD1 might be the D (6 bases). CDR3 size: 13 residues. Trimming shortened V by 5 bases and J by 4 bases, and 11 bases separated the two germline ends. Germline loops: CDR1 SNHLY, CDR2 FYNNEI. CDR3 sequence: CASSRQVVTEAFF. The CDR3 DNA reads TGTGCCAGCAGTAGACAGGTGGTCACTGAAGCTTTCTTT.

The J gene is TRBJ2-2, the V gene TRBV11-3; D unclear. CDR1 SGHNT and CDR2 YENEEA come from the germline V gene. V lost 0 bases and J 3 bases, leaving 5 bases between the germline ends. This CDR3 is 14 amino acids long. CDR3 DNA sequence: TGTGCCAGCAGCTTAGATGCGTACACCGGGGAGCTGTTTTTT. Encoded protein: CASSLDAYTGELFF.

J is TRBJ1-1 and V is TRBV5-4; a weak D match, TRBD1 (6 bases). The CDR3 covers 16 residues. The germline CDR1 and CDR2 sequences are SGHNT and YYREEE (reference sequence). V dropped 4 bases and J dropped 7 bases, with 23 bases sitting between them. CDR3 amino acids: CASSPQQAGATDEAFF. The CDR3, as DNA: TGTGCCAGCAGCCCGCAGCAGGCGGGGGCGACGGATGAAGCTTTCTTT.

This clone came up a few times. The rearrangement uses TRBV23-1 and TRBJ1-1; weak D call: TRBD1 (5 bases). TRBV23-1 is treated as an ORF (open reading frame) with a function not yet certain. The length of the CDR3 is 14 residues. With 6 bases removed from V and 8 bases from J, the gap between germline ends came to 19 bases. The CDR3 bases are TGCGCCAGCAGAGAATCCGGGACTGGGCACGAAGCTTTCTTT. This translates into CASRESGTGHEAFF.

The V gene is TRBV4-1, the J gene TRBJ1-5, with 10 nucleotides matching TRBD1. Germline values: CDR1 MGHRA, CDR2 YSYEKL. CDR3 length: 14 amino acids. V was pared by 3 bases and J by 6 bases, with 2 bases of the junction left unmatched. This CDR3 reads CASSQTGGPQPQHF. In DNA, the CDR3 is TGCGCCAGCAGCCAGACAGGGGGCCCTCAGCCCCAGCATTTT.